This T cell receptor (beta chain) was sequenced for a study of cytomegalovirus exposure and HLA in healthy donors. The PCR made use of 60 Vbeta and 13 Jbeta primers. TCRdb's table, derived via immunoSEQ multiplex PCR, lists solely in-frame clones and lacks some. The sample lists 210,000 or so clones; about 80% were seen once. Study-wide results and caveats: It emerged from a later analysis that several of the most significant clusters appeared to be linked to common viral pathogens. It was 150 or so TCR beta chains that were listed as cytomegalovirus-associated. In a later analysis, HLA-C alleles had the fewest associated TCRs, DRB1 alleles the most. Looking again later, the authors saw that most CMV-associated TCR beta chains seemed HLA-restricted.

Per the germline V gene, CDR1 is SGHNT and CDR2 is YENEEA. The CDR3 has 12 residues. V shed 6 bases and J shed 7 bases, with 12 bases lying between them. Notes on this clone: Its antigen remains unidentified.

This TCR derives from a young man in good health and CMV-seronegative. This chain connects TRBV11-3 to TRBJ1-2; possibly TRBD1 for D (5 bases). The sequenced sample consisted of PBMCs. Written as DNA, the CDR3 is TGTGCCAGCAGTTTTGACAGCACTGGCTACACCTTC. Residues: CASSFDSTGYTF.